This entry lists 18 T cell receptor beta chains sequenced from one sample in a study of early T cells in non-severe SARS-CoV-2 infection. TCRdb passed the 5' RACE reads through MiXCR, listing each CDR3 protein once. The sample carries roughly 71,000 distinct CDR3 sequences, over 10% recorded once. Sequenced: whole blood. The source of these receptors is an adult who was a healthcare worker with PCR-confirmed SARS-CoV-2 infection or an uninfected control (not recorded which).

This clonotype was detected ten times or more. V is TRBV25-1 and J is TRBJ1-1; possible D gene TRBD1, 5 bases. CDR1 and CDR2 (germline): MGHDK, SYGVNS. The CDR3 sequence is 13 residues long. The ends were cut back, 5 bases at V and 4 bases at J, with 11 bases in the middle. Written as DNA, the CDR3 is TGTGCCAGCAGTCTCTTTGGGGGCACTGAAGCTTTCTTT. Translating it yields CASSLFGGTEAFF.

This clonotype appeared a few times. The chain's CDR3 is CASSWRAGGSGRPASPLHF. The CDR3 DNA reads TGCGCCAGCAGCTGGAGGGCAGGGGGCTCGGGCCGACCCGCCTCACCCCTCCACTTT. The V call is TRBV5-1, the J call TRBJ1-6; 8 bases align to TRBD1. Germline loops: CDR1 SGHRS, CDR2 YFSETQ. V trimming: 3 bases; J trimming: 10 bases; junction bases outside the gene matches: 21. The CDR3 has 19 amino acids.

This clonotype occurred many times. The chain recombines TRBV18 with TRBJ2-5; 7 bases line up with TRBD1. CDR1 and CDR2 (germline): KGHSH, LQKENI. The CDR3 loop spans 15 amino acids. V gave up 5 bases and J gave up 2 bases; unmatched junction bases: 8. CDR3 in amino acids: CASSADRLSQETQYF. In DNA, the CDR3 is TGTGCCAGCTCAGCGGACAGGTTGTCTCAAGAGACCCAGTACTTC.

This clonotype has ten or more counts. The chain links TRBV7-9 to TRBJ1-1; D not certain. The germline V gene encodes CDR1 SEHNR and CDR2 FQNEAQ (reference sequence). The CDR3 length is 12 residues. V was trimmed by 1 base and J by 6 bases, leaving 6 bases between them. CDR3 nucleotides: TGTGCCAGCAGCTTAGGGATGGCTGAAGCTTTCTTT. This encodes CASSLGMAEAFF.

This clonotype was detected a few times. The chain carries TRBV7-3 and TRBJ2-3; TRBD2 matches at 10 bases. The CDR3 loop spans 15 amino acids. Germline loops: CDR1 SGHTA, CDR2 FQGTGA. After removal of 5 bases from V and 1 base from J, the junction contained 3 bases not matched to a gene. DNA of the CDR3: TGTGCCAGCAGCACTGGGACTAGCGGCACAGATACGCAGTATTTT. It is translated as CASSTGTSGTDTQYF.

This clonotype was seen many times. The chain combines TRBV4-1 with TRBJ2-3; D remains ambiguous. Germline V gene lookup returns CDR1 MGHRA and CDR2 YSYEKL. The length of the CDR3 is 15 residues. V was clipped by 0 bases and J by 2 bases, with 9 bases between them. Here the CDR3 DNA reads TGCGCCAGCAGCCAAGAACCCCAGGTCACAGATACGCAGTATTTT. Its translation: CASSQEPQVTDTQYF.

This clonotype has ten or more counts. DNA for the CDR3: TGTGCCAGCAGCGCCCTGGTTACGTCCTACAATGAGCAGTTCTTC. Amino acids: CASSALVTSYNEQFF. The gene calls are TRBV7-8 and TRBJ2-1; D unclear. Germline assignment: CDR1 SGHVS and CDR2 FQNEAQ. The CDR3 runs 15 residues. Trimming removed 5 bases from V and 1 base from J, with 12 bases in between.

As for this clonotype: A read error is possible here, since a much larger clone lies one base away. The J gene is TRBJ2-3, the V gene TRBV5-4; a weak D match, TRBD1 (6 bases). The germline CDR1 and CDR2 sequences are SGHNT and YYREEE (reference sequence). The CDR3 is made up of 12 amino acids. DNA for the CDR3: TGTGTCAGCAGCGAGGGACAAGGTACGCAGTATTTT. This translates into CVSSEGQGTQYF.

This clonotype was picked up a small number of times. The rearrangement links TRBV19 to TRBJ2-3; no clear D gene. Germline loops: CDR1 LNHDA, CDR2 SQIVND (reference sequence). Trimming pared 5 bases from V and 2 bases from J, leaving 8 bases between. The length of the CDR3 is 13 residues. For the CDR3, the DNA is TGTGCCAGTAGTGGAGCAGCCACAGATACGCAGTATTTT. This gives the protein CASSGAATDTQYF.

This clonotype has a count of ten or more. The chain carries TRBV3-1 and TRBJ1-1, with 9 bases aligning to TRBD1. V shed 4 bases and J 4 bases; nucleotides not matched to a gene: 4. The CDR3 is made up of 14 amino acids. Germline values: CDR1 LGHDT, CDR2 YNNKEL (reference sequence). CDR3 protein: CASSRDRVGTEAFF. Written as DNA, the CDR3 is TGTGCCAGCAGCCGGGACAGGGTGGGCACTGAAGCTTTCTTT.

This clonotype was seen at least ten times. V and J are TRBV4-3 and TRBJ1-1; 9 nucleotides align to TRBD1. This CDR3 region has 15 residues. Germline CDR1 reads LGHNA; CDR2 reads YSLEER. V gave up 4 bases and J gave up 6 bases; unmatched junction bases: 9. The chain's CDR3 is CASSRDRAQRAEAFF. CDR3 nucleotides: TGCGCCAGCAGCCGGGACAGGGCACAACGGGCTGAAGCTTTCTTT.

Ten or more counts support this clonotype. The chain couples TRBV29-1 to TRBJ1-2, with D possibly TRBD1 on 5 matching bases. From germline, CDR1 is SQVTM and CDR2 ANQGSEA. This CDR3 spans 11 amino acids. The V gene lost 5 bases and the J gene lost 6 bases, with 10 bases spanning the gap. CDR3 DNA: TGCAGCGTTAGACAGACGGATGGCTACACCTTC. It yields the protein CSVRQTDGYTF.

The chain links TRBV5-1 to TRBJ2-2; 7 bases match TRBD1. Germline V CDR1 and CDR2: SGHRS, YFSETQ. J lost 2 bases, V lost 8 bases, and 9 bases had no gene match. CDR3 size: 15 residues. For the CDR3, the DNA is TGCGCCAGTAAACCCGGGACAGCCAACACCGGGGAGCTGTTTTTT. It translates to CASKPGTANTGELFF.

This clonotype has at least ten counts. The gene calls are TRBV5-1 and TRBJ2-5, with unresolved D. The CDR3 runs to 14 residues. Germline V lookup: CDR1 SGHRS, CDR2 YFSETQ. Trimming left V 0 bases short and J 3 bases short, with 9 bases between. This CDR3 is CASSLVGREETQYF. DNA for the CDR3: TGCGCCAGCAGCTTGGTAGGCAGAGAAGAGACCCAGTACTTC.

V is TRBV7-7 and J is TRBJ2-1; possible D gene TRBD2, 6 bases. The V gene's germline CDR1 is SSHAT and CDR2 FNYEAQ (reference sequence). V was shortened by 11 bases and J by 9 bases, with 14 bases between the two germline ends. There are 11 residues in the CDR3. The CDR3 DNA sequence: TGTGCCTCAGGAGGGTCCAGTGAGCAGTTCTTC. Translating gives CASGGSSEQFF.

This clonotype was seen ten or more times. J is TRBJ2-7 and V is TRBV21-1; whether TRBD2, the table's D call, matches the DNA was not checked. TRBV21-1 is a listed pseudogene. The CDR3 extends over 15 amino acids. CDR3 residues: CASSNPGGGIYEQYF. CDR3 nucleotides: TGTGCCAGCAGCAACCCCGGCGGAGGGATCTACGAGCAGTACTTC.

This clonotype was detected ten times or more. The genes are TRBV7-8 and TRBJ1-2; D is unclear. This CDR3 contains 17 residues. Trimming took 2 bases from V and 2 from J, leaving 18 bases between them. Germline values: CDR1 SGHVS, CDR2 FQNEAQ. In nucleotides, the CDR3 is TGTGCCAGCAGCTTAAAATTTCTTAGAGACGCAAACTATGGCTACACCTTC. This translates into CASSLKFLRDANYGYTF.

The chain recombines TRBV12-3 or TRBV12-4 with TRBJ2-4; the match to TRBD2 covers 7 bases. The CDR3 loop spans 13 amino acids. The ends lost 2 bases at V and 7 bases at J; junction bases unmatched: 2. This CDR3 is CASSLTGGNIQYF. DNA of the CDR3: TGTGCCAGCAGTTTAACCGGGGGGAACATTCAGTACTTC.